The 4 T cell receptor beta chains given below trace back to one sample, sequenced in a study of immune characterization of retroperitoneal liposarcoma. TCRdb redid the calling of the PCR reads with MiXCR, one entry per CDR3 protein. The top ten hold roughly 25% of the sample, which has some 9,300 distinct CDR3 sequences, more than 35% seen once. Sample: tumor tissue. These receptors were collected from a male donor with retroperitoneal liposarcoma.

The V call is TRBV7-2, the J call TRBJ2-5, with a possible D match to TRBD1 (6 bases). Judging by the DNA end, TRBJ2-7 fits better; the J call may be wrong. Per germline, CDR1 SGHTA and CDR2 FQGNSA. CDR3 length equals 15 residues. The CDR3, as DNA: TGTGCCAGCAGCCGAAGCCGGGACACTCCCTACGAGCAGTACTTC. Its protein is CASSRSRDTPYEQYF.

A few counts support this clonotype. The chain has TRBV6-1 and TRBJ2-4; D possibly corresponds to TRBD1 (6 bases). This CDR3 is 13 amino acids long. Germline CDR1 is MNHNS and CDR2 is SASEGT. Trimming removed 5 bases from V and 13 bases from J, with 18 bases in between. CDR3 in DNA: TGTGCCAGCAGTTACACAGGGAACAATGAGCAGTACTTC. Residues: CASSYTGNNEQYF.

This chain links TRBV27 with TRBJ2-5; TRBD1 matches at 7 bases. The J call may not be correct, given that the DNA end is closer to TRBJ2-7. The CDR3 is 13 residues long. CDR1 is MNHEY, CDR2 SMNVEV, per germline (reference sequence). The CDR3 is CASIGTVSYEQYF. In DNA form, the CDR3 reads TGTGCCAGCATCGGGACAGTCTCCTACGAGCAGTACTTC.

This clonotype was detected only a few times. This sequence joins TRBV6-1 and TRBJ2-1; possible D gene TRBD1, 5 bases. This CDR3 has 15 amino acids. Deletions cut 5 bases from V and 4 bases from J, with 15 bases between. Germline V gene sequence: CDR1 MNHNS, CDR2 SASEGT. CDR3 residues: CASSPTSTVYNEQFF. The CDR3 DNA follows: TGTGCCAGCAGTCCAACCTCGACAGTATACAATGAGCAGTTCTTC.